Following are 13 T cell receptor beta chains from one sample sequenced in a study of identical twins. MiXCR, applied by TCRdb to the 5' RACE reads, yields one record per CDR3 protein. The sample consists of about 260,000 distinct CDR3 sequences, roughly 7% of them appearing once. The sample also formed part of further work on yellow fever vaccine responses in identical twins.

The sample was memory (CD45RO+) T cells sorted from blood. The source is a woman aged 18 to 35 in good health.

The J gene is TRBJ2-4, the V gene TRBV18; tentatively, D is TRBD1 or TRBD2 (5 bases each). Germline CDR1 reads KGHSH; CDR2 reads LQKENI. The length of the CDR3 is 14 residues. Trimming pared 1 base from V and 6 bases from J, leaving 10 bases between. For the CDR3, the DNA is TGTGCCAGCTCACCACGGCAGGGACGAAACATTCAGTACTTC. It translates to CASSPRQGRNIQYF.

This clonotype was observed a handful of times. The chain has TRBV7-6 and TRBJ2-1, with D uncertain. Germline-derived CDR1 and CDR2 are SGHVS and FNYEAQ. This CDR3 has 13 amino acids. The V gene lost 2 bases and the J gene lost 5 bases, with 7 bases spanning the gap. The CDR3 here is CASSLRLNNEQFF. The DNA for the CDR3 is TGTGCCAGCAGCTTACGGCTTAACAATGAGCAGTTCTTC.

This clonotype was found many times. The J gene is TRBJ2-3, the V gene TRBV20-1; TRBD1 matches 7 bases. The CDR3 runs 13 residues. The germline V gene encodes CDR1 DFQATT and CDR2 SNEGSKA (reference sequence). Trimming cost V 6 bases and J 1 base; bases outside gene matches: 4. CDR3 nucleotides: TGCAGTGCGAAAGGACAGGGCACAGATACGCAGTATTTT. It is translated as CSAKGQGTDTQYF.

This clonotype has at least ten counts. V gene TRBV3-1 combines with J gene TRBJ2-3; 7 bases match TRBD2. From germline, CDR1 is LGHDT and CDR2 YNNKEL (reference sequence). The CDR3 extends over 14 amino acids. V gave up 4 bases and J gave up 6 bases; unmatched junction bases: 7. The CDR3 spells CASSPRGVVDTQYF. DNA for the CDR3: TGTGCCAGCAGCCCCCGGGGGGTTGTGGATACGCAGTATTTT.

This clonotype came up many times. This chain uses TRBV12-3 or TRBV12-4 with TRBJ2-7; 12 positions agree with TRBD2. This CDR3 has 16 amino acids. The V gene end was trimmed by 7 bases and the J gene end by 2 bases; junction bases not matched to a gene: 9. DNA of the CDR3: TGTGCCAGCACCACGACTAGCGGGAGATCTCCCTACGAGCAGTACTTC. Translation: CASTTTSGRSPYEQYF.

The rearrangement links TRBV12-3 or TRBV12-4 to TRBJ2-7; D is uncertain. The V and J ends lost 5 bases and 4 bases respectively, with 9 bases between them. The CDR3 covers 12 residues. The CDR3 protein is CASSLNAYEQYF. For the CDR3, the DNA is TGTGCCAGCAGTCTTAATGCATACGAGCAGTACTTC.

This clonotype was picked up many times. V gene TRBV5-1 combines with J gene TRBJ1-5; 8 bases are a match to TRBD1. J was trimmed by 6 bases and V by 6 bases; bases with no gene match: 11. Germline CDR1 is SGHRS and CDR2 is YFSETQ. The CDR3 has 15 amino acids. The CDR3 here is CASNQAAGGVQPQHF. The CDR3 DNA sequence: TGCGCCAGCAATCAAGCAGCAGGGGGCGTTCAGCCCCAGCATTTT. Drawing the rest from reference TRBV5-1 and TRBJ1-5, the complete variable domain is KAGVTQTPRYLIKTRGQQVTLSCSPISGHRSVSWYQQTPGQGLQFLFEYFSETQRNKGNFPGRFSGRQFSNSRSEMNVSTLELGDSALYLCASNQAAGGVQPQHFGDGTRLSIL.

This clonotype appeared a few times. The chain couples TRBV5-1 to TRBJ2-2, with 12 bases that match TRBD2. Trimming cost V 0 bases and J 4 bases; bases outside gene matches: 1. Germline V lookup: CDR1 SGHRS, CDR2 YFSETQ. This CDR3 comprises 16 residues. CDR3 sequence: CASSLGLAGATGELFF. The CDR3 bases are TGCGCCAGCAGCTTGGGACTAGCGGGGGCCACCGGGGAGCTGTTTTTT.

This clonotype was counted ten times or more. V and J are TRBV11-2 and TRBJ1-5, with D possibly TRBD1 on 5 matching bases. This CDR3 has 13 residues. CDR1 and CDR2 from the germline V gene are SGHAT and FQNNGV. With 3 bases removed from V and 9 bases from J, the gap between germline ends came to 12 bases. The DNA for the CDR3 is TGTGCCAGCAGCTTGGCAGGGCCCGGGCCCCAGCATTTT. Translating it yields CASSLAGPGPQHF.

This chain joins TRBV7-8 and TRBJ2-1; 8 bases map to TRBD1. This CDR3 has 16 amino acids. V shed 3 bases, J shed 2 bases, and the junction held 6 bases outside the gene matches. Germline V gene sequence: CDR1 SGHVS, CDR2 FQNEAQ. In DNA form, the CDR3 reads TGTGCCAGCAGCTTCAGGGGGCGGGGAGCCTACAATGAGCAGTTCTTC. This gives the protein CASSFRGRGAYNEQFF.

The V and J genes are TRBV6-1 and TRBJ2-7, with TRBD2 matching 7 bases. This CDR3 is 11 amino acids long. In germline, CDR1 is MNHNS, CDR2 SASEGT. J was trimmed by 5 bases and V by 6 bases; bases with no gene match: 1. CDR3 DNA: TGTGCCAGCAGCCGGGGGGACGAGCAGTACGTC. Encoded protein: CASSRGDEQYV.

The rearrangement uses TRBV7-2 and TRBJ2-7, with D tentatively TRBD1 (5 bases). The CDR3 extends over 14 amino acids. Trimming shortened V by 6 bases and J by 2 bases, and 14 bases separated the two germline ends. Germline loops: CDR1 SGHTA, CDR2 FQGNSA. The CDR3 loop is CASSPSRVAYEQYF. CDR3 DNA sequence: TGTGCCAGCAGTCCGAGCAGGGTCGCCTACGAGCAGTACTTC.

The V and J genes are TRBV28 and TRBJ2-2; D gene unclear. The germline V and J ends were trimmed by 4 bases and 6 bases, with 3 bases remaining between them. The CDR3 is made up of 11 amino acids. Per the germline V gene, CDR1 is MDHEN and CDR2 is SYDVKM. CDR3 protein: CASSSSGELFF. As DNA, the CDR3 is TGTGCCAGCAGTTCTTCCGGGGAGCTGTTTTTT.